This T cell receptor beta chain derives from a study of blood T cell repertoires in COVID-19. Study processing details: Using reference gene primer amplification, nucleated cell counts were estimated. TCRdb's table, derived via immunoSEQ multiplex PCR, lists solely in-frame clones and lacks some. V and J calls and clone size follow that table, whereas D and trimming were derived from the DNA. Of 320,000 or so clones detected, over 75% appear once; the ten largest clones hold 5%. The CDR3 covers 13 residues. V lost 6 bases to trimming and J lost 1 base, with 11 bases between them. CDR1 SGHNT and CDR2 YYREEE come from the germline V gene (reference sequence). Enrollees, about 18 to 89 years old, lived in 24 US areas. Membership in each cohort depended on participant-reported clinical history. Donors in Cohort 3 counted as recovered after two negative PCRs, clearance, or symptom resolution.

Sequenced sample: PBMCs or T cells enriched from blood (not recorded which). The clonotype originates from a man younger than 45 who had recovered from COVID-19. The chain is built from TRBV5-4 and TRBJ2-7, with D perhaps matching TRBD2 (6 bases). CDR3 loop: CASTSGGSYEQYF. CDR3 sequence (DNA): TGTGCCAGCACCTCTGGGGGGTCCTACGAGCAGTACTTC.